The clone carrying this TCR beta chain occurred a few times. A much more abundant neighbour one base away suggests this may be a read error. These data are taken from a study of T cells in Graves' hyperthyroidism and ophthalmopathy. Researchers amplified the TCR beta CDR3 regions from RNA transcripts. The HTBI primer set served for first-round RT-PCR of the TCR CDR3. TCRdb passed the multiplex PCR reads through MiXCR, listing each CDR3 protein once. The sample records approximately 640,000 distinct CDR3 sequences, approximately 42% being singletons. The TCR comes from an adult man with Graves' disease, either hyperthyroidism or ophthalmopathy (not recorded which). Sequences were obtained from peripheral blood or thyroid tissue (not recorded which).

The CDR3 region is CATGDTEAFF. The CDR3 region has the DNA TGTGCCACCGGGGACACTGAAGCTTTCTTT. V gene TRBV15 combines with J gene TRBJ1-1; D is undetermined. V lost 8 bases and J 3 bases, leaving 4 bases between the germline ends. CDR3 length: 10 amino acids. Germline lookup yields CDR1 LNHNV and CDR2 YYDKDF (reference sequence).